The present T cell receptor beta chain was sequenced within a study of T cells in Graves' hyperthyroidism and ophthalmopathy. About the study: Prior to any treatment, at the point of initial diagnosis, peripheral blood was collected.

Amplified regions were TCR beta CDR3 sequences from RNA transcripts. The HTBI set primed first-round TCR CDR3 RT-PCR. Each CDR3 protein is one row after TCRdb ran MiXCR on the multiplex PCR reads. The data show over 300,000 distinct CDR3 sequences, approximately 14% seen once. Deletions cut 1 base from V and 3 bases from J, with 25 bases between. CDR1 and CDR2 from the germline V gene are DFQATT and SNEGSKA (reference sequence). The CDR3 runs 19 residues. This clonotype was counted ten times or more. Sequencing input: blood. This TCR was recovered from a woman aged 55-70 years with Graves' hyperthyroidism. The rearrangement links TRBV20-1 to TRBJ2-1; D might be TRBD1 or TRBD2, each matching 5 bases. CDR3 coding DNA: TGCAGTGCTAGAGTTTTAGATATGGTAGACGGGACGATCTACAATGAGCAGTTCTTC. This codes for CSARVLDMVDGTIYNEQFF.